A selection of T cell receptor beta chains follows, all from one sample in a study of somatic mutations in cytotoxic T cells in rheumatoid arthritis. Using immunoSEQ multiplex PCR, the repertoire was profiled, and TCRdb retains in-frame clones only, with some absent. Here the sample spans roughly 14,000 clones, roughly 73% being singletons. The sequencing sample was made of CD8+ T cells sorted from blood. The receptors shown here come from an adult with rheumatoid arthritis. The CDR3 runs from the conserved cysteine through the conserved F or W. Each record gives: CDR3 length, J gene, V gene, clone size, D gene, CDR3 DNA, CDR3 protein. D genes are given only for firm matches. Clone size is stated in some rows and not others, as once, few, many or a class when expanded.

15	TRBJ2-3	TRBV6-1	-	TRBD1	TGTGCCTCGACAGGGCAAACTTCTAGCACAGATACGCAGTATTTT	CASTGQTSSTDTQYF
15	TRBJ2-1	TRBV7-6	-	TRBD2	TGTGCCAGCAGCCCTCAGCGGGGGGGTAGGAATGAGCAGTTCTTC	CASSPQRGGRNEQFF
15	TRBJ2-2	TRBV11-2	-	-	TGTGCCAGCAGCACCCGCGTGGGGATTACCGGGGAGCTGTTTTTT	CASSTRVGITGELFF
13	TRBJ2-1	TRBV2	once	-	TGTGCCGGTACGGAGGGAGCGGCTCATGAGCAGTTCTTC	CAGTEGAAHEQFF
14	TRBJ1-5	TRBV7-8	-	-	TGTGCCAGCAGCTTATCCCCGAGTCCACAGCCCCAGCATTTT	CASSLSPSPQPQHF
17	TRBJ2-1	TRBV7-9	-	-	TGTGCCAGCAGCCATCGGGACAAAATTAAACGGCGGGATGAGCAGTTCTTC	CASSHRDKIKRRDEQFF
17	TRBJ1-4	TRBV11-2	-	-	TGTGCCAGCAGCCTAAATAGCTTTTTTCCAACTAATGAAAAACTGTTTTTT	CASSLNSFFPTNEKLFF
13	TRBJ1-2	TRBV6-5	-	-	TGTGCCAGCCGGGAATGGTCTGGCTATGGCTACACCTTC	CASREWSGYGYTF
14	TRBJ2-5	TRBV7-9	-	-	TGTGCCAGCAGCTCCCCGGGAGAAAAAGAGACCCAGTACTTC	CASSSPGEKETQYF
15	TRBJ2-2	TRBV14	few	TRBD2	TGTGCCAGCAGCCTACCGGGAGGATACACCGGGGAGCTGTTTTTT	CASSLPGGYTGELFF
16	TRBJ2-5	TRBV7-8	-	-	TGTGCCAGCAGCTTAGATCTTAACAGGGTAGGCGAGACCCAGTACTTC	CASSLDLNRVGETQYF
16	TRBJ2-1	TRBV2	-	TRBD1	TGTGCCAGCACCAACCTCGGGGACAGGGTCTACAATGAGCAGTTCTTC	CASTNLGDRVYNEQFF
14	TRBJ1-4	TRBV4-1	-	TRBD1	TGCGCCAGCAGCCAACCGACAGGGGGTGAAAAACTGTTTTTT	CASSQPTGGEKLFF
16	TRBJ1-1	TRBV5-5	-	-	TGTGCCAGCAGCTTGGAACAGTCCAACATGAACACTGAAGCTTTCTTT	CASSLEQSNMNTEAFF
13	TRBJ2-7	TRBV13	-	-	TGTGCCAGCAGCTTCCACAGCTCCTACGAGCAGTACTTC	CASSFHSSYEQYF
18	TRBJ2-5	TRBV4-2	once	TRBD1	TGTGCCAGCAGCCAAGTTTACGTAGGGGCAGGGGGTTTTGTGACCCAGTACTTC	CASSQVYVGAGGFVTQYF
14	TRBJ1-1	TRBV5-8	-	-	TGTGCCAGCAGCTTGCAGCTAATGAACACTGAAGCTTTCTTT	CASSLQLMNTEAFF
18	TRBJ1-4	TRBV4-1	-	-	TGCGCCAGCAGCCAGCGAGGGGCAGAACCTGCAACTAATGAAAAACTGTTTTTT	CASSQRGAEPATNEKLFF
15	TRBJ2-7	TRBV4-1	-	TRBD2	TGCGCCAGCAGCCAAGGGGCGGGGGAGCCCTACGAGCAGTACTTC	CASSQGAGEPYEQYF
17	TRBJ2-1	TRBV19	-	-	TGTGCCAGTAGTATAGATCAGGTGGGAGGTTCCTACAATGAGCAGTTCTTC	CASSIDQVGGSYNEQFF
13	TRBJ1-1	TRBV19	few	-	TGTGCCAGTAGTAAAGGGATGAACACTGAAGCTTTCTTT	CASSKGMNTEAFF
14	TRBJ2-1	TRBV10-2	-	TRBD2	TGCGCCAGCACGGGGGGACTAGCTTACAATGAGCAGTTCTTC	CASTGGLAYNEQFF